The 2 T cell receptor beta chains below all came from one sample that was sequenced in a study of cytomegalovirus exposure and HLA in healthy donors. Amplification used 60 Vbeta primers and 13 Jbeta primers. The protocol was immunoSEQ multiplex PCR, while the TCRdb copy is restricted to in-frame clones and leaves out a portion. The repertoire consists of 200,000 to 250,000 clones, with roughly 80% occurring once and the leading ten covering 5% to 6.5%. Sequencing input: PBMCs. These TCRs come from a middle-aged woman in good health and CMV-seropositive.

Only a few counts were recorded for this clone. One end of the junction is discordant with germline, which a read error may explain. V and J are TRBV7-7 and TRBJ1-1; TRBD1 might be the D (5 bases). Looked up from germline, CDR1 is SSHAT and CDR2 is FNYEAQ (reference sequence). This CDR3 has 13 amino acids. CDR3 coding DNA: TGTGCTAGCAGCTTAGTTACAGGATCTGAAGCTTTCTTT. Translated: CASSLVTGSEAFF.

The chain employs TRBV6-6 and TRBJ2-3; TRBD2 matches 13 bases. This CDR3 is 15 amino acids long. Looked up from germline, CDR1 is MNHNY and CDR2 is SVGAGI (reference sequence). V was pared by 6 bases and J by 10 bases, with 10 bases of the junction left unmatched. The chain's CDR3 is CASRRRTSGGEAQYF. For the CDR3, the DNA is TGTGCCAGCAGGAGAAGGACTAGCGGGGGTGAGGCGCAGTATTTT.